This T cell receptor beta chain derives from a study of blood T cell repertoires in COVID-19. The wider study: T cells, B-cell-depleted T cells, or PBMCs provided the cDNA or gDNA that served as material.

The length of the CDR3 is 14 residues. Germline V gene data show CDR1 as MNHNY and CDR2 as SVGAGI (reference sequence). V shed 7 bases and J 7 bases; nucleotides not matched to a gene: 5. In the study's own analysis: Quantification of nucleated cells was approximated via reference gene primer amplification. Sequencing was performed with immunoSEQ multiplex PCR; in TCRdb, only in-frame clones are kept and a portion is missing. The D gene and trimming were derived from the DNA, and the V and J assignments and clone size from that table. The repertoire holds roughly 91,000 clones, with 65% to 85% as singletons.

The source of this sequence is a man aged 65 to 79 with active or convalescent COVID-19. The chain joins TRBV6-6 to TRBJ2-2; 11 bases line up with TRBD1. The specimen was peripheral blood. CDR3 sequence reads: CASTLGQGGGELFF. Here the CDR3 DNA reads TGTGCCAGCACCTTGGGACAGGGGGGCGGGGAGCTGTTTTTT.